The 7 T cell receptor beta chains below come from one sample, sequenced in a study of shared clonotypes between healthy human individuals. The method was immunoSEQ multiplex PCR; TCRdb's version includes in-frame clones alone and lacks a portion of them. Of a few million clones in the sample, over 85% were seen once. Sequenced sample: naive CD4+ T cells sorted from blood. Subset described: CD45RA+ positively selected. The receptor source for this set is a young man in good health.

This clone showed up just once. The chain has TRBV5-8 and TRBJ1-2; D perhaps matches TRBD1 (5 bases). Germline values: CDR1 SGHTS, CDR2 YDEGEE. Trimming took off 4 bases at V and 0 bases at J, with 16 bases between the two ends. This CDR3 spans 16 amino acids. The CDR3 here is CASSPFWGNSNYGYTF. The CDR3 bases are TGTGCCAGCAGCCCCTTTTGGGGGAACTCTAACTATGGCTACACCTTC.

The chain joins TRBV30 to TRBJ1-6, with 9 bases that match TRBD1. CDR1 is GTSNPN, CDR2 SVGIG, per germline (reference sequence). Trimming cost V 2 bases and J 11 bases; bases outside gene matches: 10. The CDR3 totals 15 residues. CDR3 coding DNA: TGTGCCTGGAGTAACTCCGGGACAGGGTCCGCACCCCTCCACTTT. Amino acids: CAWSNSGTGSAPLHF. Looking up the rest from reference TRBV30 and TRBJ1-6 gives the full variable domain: SQTIHQWPATLVQPVGSPLSLECTVEGTSNPNLYWYRQAAGRGLQLLFYSVGIGQISSEVPQNLSASRPQDRQFILSSKKLLLSDSGFYLCAWSNSGTGSAPLHFGNGTRLTVT.

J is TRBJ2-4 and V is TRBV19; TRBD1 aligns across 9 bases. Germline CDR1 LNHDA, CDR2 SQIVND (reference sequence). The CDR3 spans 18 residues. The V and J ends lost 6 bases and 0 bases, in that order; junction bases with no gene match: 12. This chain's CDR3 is CASRRTGVGVLAKNIQYF. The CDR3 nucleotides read TGTGCCAGTAGAAGGACAGGGGTCGGGGTACTAGCCAAAAACATTCAGTACTTC.

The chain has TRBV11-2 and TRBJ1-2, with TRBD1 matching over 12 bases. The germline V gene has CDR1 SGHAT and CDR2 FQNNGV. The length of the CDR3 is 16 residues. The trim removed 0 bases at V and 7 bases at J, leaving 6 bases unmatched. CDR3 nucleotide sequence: TGTGCCAGCAGCTTAGACGCGGGACAGGGGGCCGGTGGCTACACCTTC. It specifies CASSLDAGQGAGGYTF.

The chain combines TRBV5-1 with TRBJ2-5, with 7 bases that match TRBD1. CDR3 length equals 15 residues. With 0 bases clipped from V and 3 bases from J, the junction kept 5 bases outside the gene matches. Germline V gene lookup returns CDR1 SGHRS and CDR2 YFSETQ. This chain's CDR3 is CASSLGQGEKETQYF. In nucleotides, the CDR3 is TGCGCCAGCAGCTTGGGGCAGGGGGAAAAAGAGACCCAGTACTTC.

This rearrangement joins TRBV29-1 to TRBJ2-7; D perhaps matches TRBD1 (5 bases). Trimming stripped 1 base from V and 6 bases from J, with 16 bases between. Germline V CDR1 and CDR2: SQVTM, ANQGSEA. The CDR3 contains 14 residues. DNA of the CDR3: TGCAGCGTTGAAGGGGAACAGGTGGTGGGCGAGCAGTACTTC. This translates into CSVEGEQVVGEQYF.

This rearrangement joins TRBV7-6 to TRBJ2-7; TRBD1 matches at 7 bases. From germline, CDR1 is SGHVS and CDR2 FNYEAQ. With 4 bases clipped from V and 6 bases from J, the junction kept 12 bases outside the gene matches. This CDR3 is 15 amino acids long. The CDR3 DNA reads TGTGCCAGCAGCTCCCAGACAGGGTCGCCCAGCGAGCAGTACTTC. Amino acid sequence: CASSSQTGSPSEQYF.